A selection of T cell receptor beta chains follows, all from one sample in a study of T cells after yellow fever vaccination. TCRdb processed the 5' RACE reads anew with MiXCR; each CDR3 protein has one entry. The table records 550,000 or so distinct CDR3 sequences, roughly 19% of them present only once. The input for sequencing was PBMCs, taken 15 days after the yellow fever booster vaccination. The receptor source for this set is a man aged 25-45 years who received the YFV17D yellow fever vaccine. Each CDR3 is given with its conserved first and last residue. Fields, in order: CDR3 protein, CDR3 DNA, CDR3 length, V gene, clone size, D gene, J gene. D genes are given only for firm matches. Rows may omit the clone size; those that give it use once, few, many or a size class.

cdr3_aa: CSVGFRNEQFF; cdr3_nt: TGCAGCGTTGGGTTTCGCAATGAGCAGTTCTTC; cdr3_length: 11; v_call: TRBV29-1; clone_size: few; d_call: .; j_call: TRBJ2-1
cdr3_aa: CASSPTSADTQYF; cdr3_nt: TGCGCCAGCAGCCCAACTAGCGCAGATACGCAGTATTTT; cdr3_length: 13; v_call: TRBV5-1; clone_size: .; d_call: TRBD2; j_call: TRBJ2-3
cdr3_aa: CASSLAGAASGYTF; cdr3_nt: TGTGCCAGCAGTTTGGCAGGGGCGGCCAGTGGCTACACCTTC; cdr3_length: 14; v_call: TRBV12-3/TRBV12-4; clone_size: few; d_call: .; j_call: TRBJ1-2
cdr3_aa: CSVDMKTQYF; cdr3_nt: TGCAGCGTTGATATGAAGACGCAGTATTTT; cdr3_length: 10; v_call: TRBV29-1; clone_size: few; d_call: .; j_call: TRBJ2-3
cdr3_aa: CASSLRWDRDYENNEQFF; cdr3_nt: TGCGCCAGCAGCTTACGTTGGGACAGGGACTATGAGAACAATGAGCAGTTCTTC; cdr3_length: 18; v_call: TRBV5-1; clone_size: .; d_call: TRBD1; j_call: TRBJ2-1
cdr3_aa: CASRPTSPVGETQYF; cdr3_nt: TGTGCCAGCAGACCGACCTCACCAGTGGGAGAGACCCAGTACTTC; cdr3_length: 15; v_call: TRBV12-3/TRBV12-4; clone_size: few; d_call: .; j_call: TRBJ2-5
cdr3_aa: CASSGTDRDQETQYF; cdr3_nt: TGTGCCAGCAGTGGGACGGACAGGGACCAAGAGACCCAGTACTTC; cdr3_length: 15; v_call: TRBV12-3/TRBV12-4; clone_size: few; d_call: TRBD1; j_call: TRBJ2-5
cdr3_aa: CASSPMTGGSYEQYF; cdr3_nt: TGTGCCAGCTCACCAATGACAGGGGGCTCCTACGAGCAGTACTTC; cdr3_length: 15; v_call: TRBV18; clone_size: once; d_call: TRBD1; j_call: TRBJ2-7
cdr3_aa: CASSLGPGGGQETQYF; cdr3_nt: TGTGCCAGCAGCTTAGGCCCCGGGGGGGGCCAAGAGACCCAGTACTTC; cdr3_length: 16; v_call: TRBV7-2; clone_size: few; d_call: TRBD2; j_call: TRBJ2-5
cdr3_aa: CASSLDRGPMNEQFF; cdr3_nt: TGTGCCAGCAGCTTAGACAGGGGCCCTATGAATGAGCAGTTCTTC; cdr3_length: 15; v_call: TRBV7-9; clone_size: .; d_call: TRBD1; j_call: TRBJ2-1
cdr3_aa: CASSQDISGQETQYF; cdr3_nt: TGCGCCAGCAGCCAAGATATCTCAGGCCAAGAGACCCAGTACTTC; cdr3_length: 15; v_call: TRBV4-3; clone_size: .; d_call: .; j_call: TRBJ2-5
cdr3_aa: CASSQTTSGSIYEQFF; cdr3_nt: TGTGCCAGCAGTCAAACCACTAGCGGGAGTATCTATGAGCAGTTCTTC; cdr3_length: 16; v_call: TRBV5-5; clone_size: .; d_call: TRBD2; j_call: TRBJ2-1
cdr3_aa: CASSQQGDQYF; cdr3_nt: TGTGCCAGCAGCCAACAGGGGGACCAGTACTTC; cdr3_length: 11; v_call: TRBV3-1; clone_size: .; d_call: TRBD1; j_call: TRBJ2-5
cdr3_aa: CASSPRQGTNIQYF; cdr3_nt: TGTGCCAGCTCACCTAGACAGGGCACCAACATTCAGTACTTC; cdr3_length: 14; v_call: TRBV18; clone_size: .; d_call: TRBD1; j_call: TRBJ2-4
cdr3_aa: CASNNERGYSYEQYF; cdr3_nt: TGTGCCAGCAACAACGAGCGGGGCTACTCCTACGAGCAGTACTTC; cdr3_length: 15; v_call: TRBV7-8; clone_size: .; d_call: TRBD2; j_call: TRBJ2-7
cdr3_aa: CASSLFPSYQETQYF; cdr3_nt: TGTGCCAGCAGCTTATTTCCCTCATACCAAGAGACCCAGTACTTC; cdr3_length: 15; v_call: TRBV7-2; clone_size: .; d_call: .; j_call: TRBJ2-5
cdr3_aa: CASSYEMERSYEQYF; cdr3_nt: TGTGCCAGCAGTTACGAGATGGAGCGGTCTTACGAGCAGTACTTC; cdr3_length: 15; v_call: TRBV6-2/TRBV6-3; clone_size: .; d_call: .; j_call: TRBJ2-7
cdr3_aa: CASSYPNEKLFF; cdr3_nt: TGTGCCAGCAGTTACCCAAATGAAAAACTGTTTTTT; cdr3_length: 12; v_call: TRBV6-6; clone_size: few; d_call: .; j_call: TRBJ1-4
cdr3_aa: CSASGLAGYEQYF; cdr3_nt: TGCAGTGCTAGCGGGCTAGCGGGCTACGAGCAGTACTTC; cdr3_length: 13; v_call: TRBV20-1; clone_size: few; d_call: TRBD2; j_call: TRBJ2-7
cdr3_aa: CASSASGRVTDTQYF; cdr3_nt: TGCGCCAGCAGCGCTAGCGGGAGGGTAACAGATACGCAGTATTTT; cdr3_length: 15; v_call: TRBV5-1; clone_size: few; d_call: TRBD2; j_call: TRBJ2-3
cdr3_aa: CASSPEDSGTDTQYF; cdr3_nt: TGTGCCAGCAGCCCCGAAGACTCTGGCACAGATACGCAGTATTTT; cdr3_length: 15; v_call: TRBV7-9; clone_size: few; d_call: .; j_call: TRBJ2-3
cdr3_aa: CAWSESIGNTIYF; cdr3_nt: TGTGCCTGGAGTGAGAGTATAGGAAACACCATATATTTT; cdr3_length: 13; v_call: TRBV30; clone_size: .; d_call: .; j_call: TRBJ1-3
cdr3_aa: CASSLALDGQQNIQYF; cdr3_nt: TGCGCCAGCAGCTTGGCCTTGGATGGTCAGCAAAACATTCAGTACTTC; cdr3_length: 16; v_call: TRBV5-1; clone_size: few; d_call: .; j_call: TRBJ2-4